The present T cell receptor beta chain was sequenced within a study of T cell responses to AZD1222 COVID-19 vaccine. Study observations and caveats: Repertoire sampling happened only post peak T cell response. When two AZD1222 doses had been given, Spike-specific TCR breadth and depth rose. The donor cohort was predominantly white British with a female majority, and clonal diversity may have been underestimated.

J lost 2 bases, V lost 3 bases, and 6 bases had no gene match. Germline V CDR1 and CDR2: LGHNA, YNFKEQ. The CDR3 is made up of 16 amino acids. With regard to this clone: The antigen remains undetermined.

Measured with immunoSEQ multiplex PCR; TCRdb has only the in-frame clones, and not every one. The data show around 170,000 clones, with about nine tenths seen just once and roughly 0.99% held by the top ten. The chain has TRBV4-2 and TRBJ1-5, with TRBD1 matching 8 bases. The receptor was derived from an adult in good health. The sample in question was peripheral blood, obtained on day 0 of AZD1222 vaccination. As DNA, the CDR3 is TGTGCCAGCAGCCAGATACCGGGACAGGGCAATCAGCCCCAGCATTTT. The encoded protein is CASSQIPGQGNQPQHF.